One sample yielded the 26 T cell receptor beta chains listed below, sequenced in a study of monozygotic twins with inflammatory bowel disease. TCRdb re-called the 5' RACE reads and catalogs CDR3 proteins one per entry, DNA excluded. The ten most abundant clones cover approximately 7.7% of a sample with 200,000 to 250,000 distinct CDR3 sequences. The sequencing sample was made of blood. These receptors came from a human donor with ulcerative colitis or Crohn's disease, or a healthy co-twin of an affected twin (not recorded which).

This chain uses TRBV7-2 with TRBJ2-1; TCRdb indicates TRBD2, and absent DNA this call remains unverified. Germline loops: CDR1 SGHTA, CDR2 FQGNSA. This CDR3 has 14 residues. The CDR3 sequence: CASSLTGRGQEQFF.

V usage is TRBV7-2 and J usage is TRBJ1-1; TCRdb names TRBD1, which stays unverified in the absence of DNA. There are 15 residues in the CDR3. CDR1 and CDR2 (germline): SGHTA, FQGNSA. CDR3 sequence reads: CASSRGDRPNTEAFF. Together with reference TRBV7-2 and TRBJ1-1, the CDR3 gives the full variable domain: GAGVSQSPSNKVTEKGKDVELRCDPISGHTALYWYRQSLGQGLEFLIYFQGNSAPDKSGLPSDRFSAERTGGSVSTLTIQRTQQEDSAVYLCASSRGDRPNTEAFFGQGTRLTVV.

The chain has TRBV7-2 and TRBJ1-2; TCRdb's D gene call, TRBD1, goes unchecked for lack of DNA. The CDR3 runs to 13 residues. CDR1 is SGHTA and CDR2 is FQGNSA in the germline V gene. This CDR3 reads CASSLRTGGGYTF.

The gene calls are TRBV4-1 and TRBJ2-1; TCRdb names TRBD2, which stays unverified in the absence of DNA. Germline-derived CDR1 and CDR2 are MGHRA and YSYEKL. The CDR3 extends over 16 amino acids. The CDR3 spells CASSQEETSGYNEQFF.

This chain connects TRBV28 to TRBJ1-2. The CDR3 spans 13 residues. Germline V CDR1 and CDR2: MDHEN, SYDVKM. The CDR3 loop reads CASSLDHTYGYTF.

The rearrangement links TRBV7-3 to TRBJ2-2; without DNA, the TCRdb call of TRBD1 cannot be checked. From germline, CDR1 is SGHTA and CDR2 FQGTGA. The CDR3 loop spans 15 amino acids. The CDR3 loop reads CASSLPGGGTGELFF. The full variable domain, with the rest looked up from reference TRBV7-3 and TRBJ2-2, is GAGVSQTPSNKVTEKGKYVELRCDPISGHTALYWYRQSLGQGPEFLIYFQGTGAADDSGLPNDRFFAVRPEGSVSTLKIQRTERGDSAVYLCASSLPGGGTGELFFGEGSRLTVL.

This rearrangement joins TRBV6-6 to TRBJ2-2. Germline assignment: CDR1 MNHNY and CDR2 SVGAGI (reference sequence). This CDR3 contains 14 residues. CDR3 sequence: CASSYSPNTGELFF.

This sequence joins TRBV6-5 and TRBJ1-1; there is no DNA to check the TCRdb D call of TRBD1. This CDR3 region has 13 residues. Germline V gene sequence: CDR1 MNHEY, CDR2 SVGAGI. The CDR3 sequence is CASFLGANTEAFF.

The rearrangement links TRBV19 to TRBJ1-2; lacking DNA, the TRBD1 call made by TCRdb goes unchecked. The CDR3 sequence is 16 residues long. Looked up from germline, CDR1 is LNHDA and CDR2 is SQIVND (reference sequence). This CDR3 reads CASSPYRQQTNYGYTF.

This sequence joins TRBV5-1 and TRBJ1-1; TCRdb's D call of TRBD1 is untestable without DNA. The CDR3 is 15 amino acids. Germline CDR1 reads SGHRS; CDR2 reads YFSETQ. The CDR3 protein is CASSWAQGRGTEAFF.

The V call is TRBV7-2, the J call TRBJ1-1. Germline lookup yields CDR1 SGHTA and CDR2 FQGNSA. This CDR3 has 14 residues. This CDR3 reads CASSGRSGGTEAFF.

The CDR3 here is CASSGRDRGPRSSYNSPLHF. V gene TRBV9 combines with J gene TRBJ1-6; TCRdb picks TRBD1, but there is no DNA to check that call. This CDR3 has 20 residues. CDR1 and CDR2 from the germline V gene are SGDLS and YYNGEE.

The CDR3 sequence: CASSYSSYKRPSSGYTF. The chain combines TRBV6-2 or TRBV6-3 with TRBJ1-2. The CDR3 has 17 residues. CDR1 and CDR2 from the germline V gene are MNHEY and SVGEGT.

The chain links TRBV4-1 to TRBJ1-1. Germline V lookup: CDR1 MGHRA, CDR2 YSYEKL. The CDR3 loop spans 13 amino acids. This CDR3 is CASSQDRLSEAFF.

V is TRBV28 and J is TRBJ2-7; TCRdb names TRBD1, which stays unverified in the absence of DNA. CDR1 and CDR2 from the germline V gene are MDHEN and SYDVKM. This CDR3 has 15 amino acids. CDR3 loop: CASTFSPGTGAEQYF.

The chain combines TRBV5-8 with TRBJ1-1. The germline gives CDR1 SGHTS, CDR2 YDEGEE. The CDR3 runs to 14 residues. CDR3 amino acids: CASSLYVGGDNAFF. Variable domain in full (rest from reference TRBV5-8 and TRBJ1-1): EAGVTQSPTHLIKTRGQQATLRCSPISGHTSVYWYQQALGLGLQFLLWYDEGEERNRGNFPPRFSGRQFPNYSSELNVNALELEDSALYLCASSLYVGGDNAFFGQGTRLTVV.

The CDR3 reads CASSLEGANYQPQHF. V is TRBV5-1 and J is TRBJ1-5; the D call from TCRdb, TRBD1, cannot be confirmed without DNA. Germline V lookup: CDR1 SGHRS, CDR2 YFSETQ. This CDR3 is built from 15 residues. The entire variable domain, with the rest obtained from reference TRBV5-1 and TRBJ1-5, is as follows: KAGVTQTPRYLIKTRGQQVTLSCSPISGHRSVSWYQQTPGQGLQFLFEYFSETQRNKGNFPGRFSGRQFSNSRSEMNVSTLELGDSALYLCASSLEGANYQPQHFGDGTRLSIL.

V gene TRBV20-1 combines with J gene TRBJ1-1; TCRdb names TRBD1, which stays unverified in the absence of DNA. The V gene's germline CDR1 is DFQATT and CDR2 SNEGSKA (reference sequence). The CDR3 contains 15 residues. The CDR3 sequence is CSVRGTGGLNTEAFF.

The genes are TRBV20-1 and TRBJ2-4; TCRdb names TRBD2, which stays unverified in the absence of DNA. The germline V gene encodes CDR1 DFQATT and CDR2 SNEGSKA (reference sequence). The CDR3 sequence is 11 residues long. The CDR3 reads CSVPLGDMQYF.

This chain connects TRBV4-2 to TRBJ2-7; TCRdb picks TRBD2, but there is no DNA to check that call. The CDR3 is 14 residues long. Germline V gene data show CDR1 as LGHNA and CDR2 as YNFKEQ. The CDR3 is CASSHWTSGPEQYF.

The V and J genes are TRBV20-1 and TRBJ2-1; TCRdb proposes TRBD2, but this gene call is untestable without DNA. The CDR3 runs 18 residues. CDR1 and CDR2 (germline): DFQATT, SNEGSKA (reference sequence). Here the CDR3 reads CSAVQLAGGITYGNEQFF.

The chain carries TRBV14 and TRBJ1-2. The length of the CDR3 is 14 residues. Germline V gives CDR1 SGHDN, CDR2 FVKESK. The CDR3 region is CASSMNSRNYGYTF.

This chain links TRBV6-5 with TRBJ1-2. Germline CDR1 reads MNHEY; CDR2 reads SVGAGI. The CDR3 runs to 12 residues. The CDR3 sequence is CASSYFEGGYTF.

CDR3 protein: CASRKDSTNEQFF. The V call is TRBV6-1, the J call TRBJ2-1; TCRdb designates TRBD1, a call that cannot be tested without DNA. This CDR3 has 13 residues. Germline V lookup: CDR1 MNHNS, CDR2 SASEGT.

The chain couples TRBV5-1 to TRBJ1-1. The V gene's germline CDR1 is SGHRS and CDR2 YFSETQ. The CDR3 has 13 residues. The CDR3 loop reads CASSFLLRAEAFF.

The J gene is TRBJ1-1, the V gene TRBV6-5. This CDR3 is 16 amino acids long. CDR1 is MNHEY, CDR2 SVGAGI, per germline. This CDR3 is CASSYSGGRANTEAFF.